The present entry profiles one T cell receptor (beta chain) with its context. The antigen it binds to is not known. No clone much larger than this one lies a single base away; base qualities are absent. CDR1 SEHNR and CDR2 FQNEAQ were looked up in the germline V gene (reference sequence). V trim: 1 base; J trim: 10 bases; unmatched bases: 4. The CDR3 has 14 amino acids, counting the end cysteine and phenylalanine. The kept DNA is CDR3 alone, 42 bases in frame from the first base. This entry belongs to a study of blood T cell repertoires in COVID-19 (dated by TCRdb to about 2020). Background for the entire study: Collaborator samples came from the United States, Italy and Spain and covered acute and convalescent phases of COVID-19. Where available, HLA class I and class II types were taken from metadata supplied by the sample provider and were not determined by assay-based typing. The repertoires were made available in a free public database intended to serve as a resource for research on the immune response to SARS-CoV-2. Sample metadata almost always included a de-identified subject ID, COVID-19 status, age in years and sex. Samples were obtained from the ongoing ImmuneRACE study (first 160 participants) and from about 1,300 subjects provided by 6 global collaborators. The prospective study material was composed of cDNA or gDNA derived from T cells, B-cell-depleted T cells, or PBMCs. Deeply sampled blood TCRbeta repertoires from subjects exposed to, actively infected with, or recovered from COVID-19 were included in the dataset.

Overall results and qualifications from the work: How much clinical and demographic metadata was included differed by source and by participant, and the metadata was provided uncurated.

TCRbeta CDR3 regions were amplified from genomic DNA using the immunoSEQ Assay, a bias-controlled multiplex PCR. Processing in the source paper ran as follows. The number of nucleated cells in each sample was estimated by amplification of reference gene primers within the assay. To quantify the absolute abundance of each unique TCRbeta CDR3 rearrangement, sequence reads were collapsed and filtered. For each sample, productive Simpson clonality was calculated as the square root of Simpson's diversity index across productive rearrangements. In its TCRdb copy, this immuneACCESS table keeps in-frame sequences only and misses some clones. Where compared with another copy, unresolved V genes explain less than half of these, and the others have no known cause. V and J calls and clone size are as listed in that table; D and trimming were resolved from the DNA. This sample comprises around 180,000 clones, about 88% of them detected only once. Jointly, the top ten make up under 3% of the sample.

Collaborating institutions collected whole blood in K2EDTA tubes following their own protocols. For TCRbeta analysis, collaborators shipped samples in one of three forms: frozen whole blood, isolated PBMCs, or DNA extracted from either of those sample types. The sequence derives from a woman aged 30 to 39 with active or convalescent COVID-19. The chain joins TRBV7-9 to TRBJ1-6, with TRBD1 matching 7 junction bases. The sample comprised peripheral blood. The DNA sequence reads TGTGCCAGCAGCTTAGTCCAGGGGGACTCACCCCTCCACTTT. The encoded protein is CASSLVQGDSPLHF.